Listed here is a single T cell receptor (beta chain). These data belong to a study of tumor T cells in aggressive B-cell lymphoma. Assay used: immunoSEQ multiplex PCR; TCRdb lists only in-frame clones, some missing. The data hold around 1,600 clones, with approximately 94% observed a single time. Looked up from germline, CDR1 is MNHEY and CDR2 is SVGAGI. V was clipped by 7 bases and J by 5 bases; unmatched bases: 11. The CDR3 spans 15 residues. Specimen: tumor tissue. The clonotype was recovered from an adult with diffuse large B cell lymphoma. Some clones in this sample may be carry-over from other donors' samples. This rearrangement joins TRBV6-5 to TRBJ2-7; 10 positions match TRBD1. CDR3 protein: CASTSPGQGTHEQYF. In nucleotides, the CDR3 is TGTGCCAGCACCTCCCCGGGACAGGGGACCCACGAGCAGTACTTC.